The next 2 T cell receptor beta chains were all read from a single sample in a study of cytomegalovirus exposure and HLA in healthy donors. Use of 60 Vbeta and 13 Jbeta primers characterized the PCR. Sequencing used immunoSEQ multiplex PCR; TCRdb keeps in-frame clones, though not all of them. The sample contains 150,000 to 200,000 clones, about 83% of which appear only once. Sequenced sample: PBMCs. Every receptor here comes from a woman aged 30 to 39 in good health and CMV-seronegative.

V gene TRBV28 combines with J gene TRBJ1-4; D not resolved. Per the germline V gene, CDR1 is MDHEN and CDR2 is SYDVKM. With 7 bases removed from V and 4 bases from J, the gap between germline ends came to 13 bases. The CDR3 runs to 14 residues. The CDR3 reads CASIVRGSNEKLFF. CDR3 in DNA: TGTGCCAGCATCGTTCGGGGTAGTAATGAAAAACTGTTTTTT.

This chain uses TRBV27 with TRBJ2-5; D may be TRBD2 (7 bases). CDR3 length: 15 residues. Germline V lookup: CDR1 MNHEY, CDR2 SMNVEV (reference sequence). The ends were cut back, 5 bases at V and 1 base at J, with 14 bases in the middle. This CDR3 is CASSTSGGRQETQYF. CDR3 bases: TGTGCCAGCAGTACCTCGGGGGGCCGCCAAGAGACCCAGTACTTC.